A selection of T cell receptor beta chains follows, all from one sample in a study of shared clonotypes between healthy human individuals. The table came from immunoSEQ multiplex PCR; TCRdb's copy has only in-frame clones and leaves some out. The table has 2 million to 2.5 million clones, roughly 90% seen once. The material sequenced was naive CD4+ T cells from PBMCs. Receptors originate from a man aged 18 to 30 in good health. Some clones in this sample may be carry-over from other donors' samples. CDR3s include the opening cysteine and the closing phenylalanine or tryptophan. Fields, in order: V gene, clone size, J gene, D gene, CDR3 protein, CDR3 DNA. A D gene is named only where the DNA matches it firmly. Size is omitted from some rows. Given values are once, few, many or a class for expanded clones.

v_gene: TRBV28; abundance: once; j_gene: TRBJ2-7; d_gene: -; CDR3aa: CASSLISTSPREQYF; CDR3nt: TGTGCCAGCAGTTTAATATCTACTAGCCCTCGGGAGCAGTACTTC
v_gene: TRBV18; abundance: -; j_gene: TRBJ2-7; d_gene: TRBD2; CDR3aa: CASSPTPGGRTYEQYF; CDR3nt: TGTGCCAGCTCACCAACTCCGGGAGGGCGGACCTACGAGCAGTACTTC
v_gene: TRBV28; abundance: -; j_gene: TRBJ2-2; d_gene: TRBD1; CDR3aa: CASSWGTGRAGELFF; CDR3nt: TGTGCCAGCAGTTGGGGGACAGGGAGGGCCGGGGAGCTGTTTTTT
v_gene: TRBV11-2; abundance: -; j_gene: TRBJ1-4; d_gene: -; CDR3aa: CASSLDPSGEKLFF; CDR3nt: TGTGCCAGCAGCTTAGACCCTTCGGGTGAAAAACTGTTTTTT
v_gene: TRBV2; abundance: -; j_gene: TRBJ2-5; d_gene: -; CDR3aa: CASQGYGLQETQYF; CDR3nt: TGTGCCAGCCAGGGGTACGGGCTCCAAGAGACCCAGTACTTC
v_gene: TRBV29-1; abundance: -; j_gene: TRBJ1-1; d_gene: -; CDR3aa: CSPRGFATEAFF; CDR3nt: TGCAGTCCTCGGGGGTTCGCCACTGAAGCTTTCTTT
v_gene: TRBV27; abundance: once; j_gene: TRBJ2-1; d_gene: -; CDR3aa: CASRRELAHEQFF; CDR3nt: TGTGCCAGCAGACGGGAGCTCGCCCATGAGCAGTTCTTC
v_gene: TRBV11-1; abundance: -; j_gene: TRBJ2-7; d_gene: -; CDR3aa: CASSLDWDEQYF; CDR3nt: TGTGCCAGCAGCTTAGACTGGGATGAGCAGTACTTC
v_gene: TRBV4-3; abundance: -; j_gene: TRBJ1-1; d_gene: TRBD1; CDR3aa: CASSRDRNTEAFF; CDR3nt: TGCGCCAGCAGCCGGGACAGGAACACTGAAGCTTTCTTT
v_gene: TRBV7-3; abundance: once; j_gene: TRBJ2-7; d_gene: -; CDR3aa: CASSLRGSYGGYEQYF; CDR3nt: TGTGCCAGCAGCTTAAGAGGCTCTTACGGAGGCTACGAGCAGTACTTC
v_gene: TRBV6-1; abundance: -; j_gene: TRBJ2-3; d_gene: -; CDR3aa: CAASSLGGTDTQYF; CDR3nt: TGTGCCGCCTCTTCCTTGGGCGGGACAGATACGCAGTATTTT
v_gene: TRBV27; abundance: -; j_gene: TRBJ2-1; d_gene: TRBD2; CDR3aa: CASSLWASGSNEQFF; CDR3nt: TGTGCCAGCAGTTTGTGGGCTAGCGGGAGCAATGAGCAGTTCTTC
v_gene: TRBV6-4; abundance: -; j_gene: TRBJ1-5; d_gene: TRBD1; CDR3aa: CAGRHGTGGNQPQHF; CDR3nt: TGTGCCGGACGCCATGGGACAGGGGGCAATCAGCCCCAGCATTTT
v_gene: TRBV5-1; abundance: once; j_gene: TRBJ1-2; d_gene: TRBD1; CDR3aa: CASSSGQGALYGYTF; CDR3nt: TGCGCCAGCAGCTCCGGACAGGGGGCACTCTATGGCTACACCTTC